The 8 T cell receptor beta chains listed next were all sequenced from one sample in a study of Ad26.COV2.S vaccination and SARS-CoV-2 variants. Noted treatment: around 19 received Ad26.COV2.S at low or high dose, single or two shots; several received placebo; per-sample allocation not given. Samples were taken on day 63 after the first vaccine or placebo injection. The table came from immunoSEQ multiplex PCR; TCRdb's copy has only in-frame clones and leaves some out. In the table there are approximately 480,000 clones, 87% of which are singletons. This specimen consisted of peripheral blood, obtained in a trial of Ad26.COV2.S vaccine versus placebo. The origin of the receptors is a person aged 18-65 years who received the Ad26.COV2.S COVID-19 vaccine or a placebo.

V gene TRBV19 combines with J gene TRBJ2-2; 8 positions agree with TRBD2. Germline V CDR1 and CDR2: LNHDA, SQIVND (reference sequence). V lost 10 bases, J lost 2 bases, and 9 bases stayed unmatched. CDR3 length: 15 amino acids. CDR3 DNA: TGTGCCACCCAAATAGCGGGGCTAAACACCGGGGAGCTGTTTTTT. Translating gives CATQIAGLNTGELFF.

V gene TRBV2 combines with J gene TRBJ2-1, with no clear D. Germline V lookup: CDR1 SNHLY, CDR2 FYNNEI. The V end lost 7 bases, the J end lost 12 bases, and 16 bases lay between the germline ends. The CDR3 has 12 amino acids. The CDR3 DNA is TGTGCCAGCACCACTCCCGACAACAGGCAGTTCTTC. It encodes CASTTPDNRQFF.

V usage is TRBV19 and J usage is TRBJ1-5; weak D call: TRBD1 (5 bases). Germline CDR1 is LNHDA and CDR2 is SQIVND (reference sequence). The CDR3 contains 13 residues. V was clipped by 2 bases and J by 4 bases, with 6 bases between them. The CDR3 loop is CASSIKGNQPQHF. The CDR3 DNA reads TGTGCCAGTAGTATAAAGGGGAATCAGCCCCAGCATTTT.

The chain links TRBV29-1 to TRBJ2-4; D unresolved. In germline, CDR1 is SQVTM, CDR2 ANQGSEA. This CDR3 has 11 residues. V was pared by 6 bases and J by 1 base, with 4 bases between. CDR3 bases: TGCAGCGTCGCTGCCAAAAACATTCAGTACTTC. Translation gives CSVAAKNIQYF.

The V call is TRBV19, the J call TRBJ2-7, with 8 bases lining up with TRBD1. This CDR3 region has 16 residues. Germline CDR1 is LNHDA and CDR2 is SQIVND (reference sequence). The V and J ends lost 2 bases and 5 bases, in that order; junction bases with no gene match: 11. CDR3 nucleotide sequence: TGTGCCAGTAGTATATCGTGGGCGGGACAGGCCCACGAGCAGTACTTC. This codes for CASSISWAGQAHEQYF.

The chain carries TRBV11-2 and TRBJ2-5; D unclear. The CDR3 covers 12 residues. Germline V gives CDR1 SGHAT, CDR2 FQNNGV. V was cut by 2 bases and J by 4 bases, with 5 bases left in between. In DNA form, the CDR3 reads TGTGCCAGCAGCTTACTGATAGAGACCCAGTACTTC. This translates into CASSLLIETQYF.

V usage is TRBV9 and J usage is TRBJ1-6; 9 bases are a match to TRBD1. V dropped 4 bases and J dropped 8; count of bases not matched to a gene: 4. CDR3 size: 14 residues. Per the germline V gene, CDR1 is SGDLS and CDR2 is YYNGEE. CDR3 bases: TGTGCCAGCAGCCCCACAGGGGGCGATTCACCCCTCCACTTT. Protein: CASSPTGGDSPLHF.

This clone appeared once. V and J are TRBV11-2 and TRBJ2-6; D unresolved. The germline V gene has CDR1 SGHAT and CDR2 FQNNGV. The CDR3 contains 13 residues. Trimming took 3 bases from V and 2 from J, leaving 2 bases between them. As DNA, the CDR3 is TGTGCCAGCAGCTTTACTGGGGCCAACGTCCTGACTTTC. Translation: CASSFTGANVLTF.